Below, one TCR beta chain is given with its context. What it recognizes is unknown. This sample was included in a study of STAT5B mutations in CD4+ large granular lymphocyte leukemia. As handled by the study authors: Lowest detectable productive clonotype frequency was 2.59 x 10-5. Produced via immunoSEQ multiplex PCR; TCRdb's table is partial and in-frame only. V and J calls and clone size are given by that table; D and trimming were obtained from the DNA. The profile covers over 30,000 clones, with 76% appearing a single time and 7% to 9% taken by the ten largest. Notes on the study in general: CD4-sorted patient repertoires seemed more clonal than healthy CD4+ repertoires.

Germline V gene data show CDR1 as SGHNT and CDR2 as YYREEE (reference sequence). Deletions cut 0 bases from V and 0 bases from J, with 10 bases between. CDR3 length: 16 residues. The sample comprised CD4+ T cells from blood buffy coats. The receptor was derived from a human donor in good health. The V call is TRBV5-4, the J call TRBJ1-5, with a possible D match to TRBD1 (5 bases). This CDR3 reads CASSLGGVYSNQPQHF. The DNA for the CDR3 is TGTGCCAGCAGCTTGGGGGGGGTTTATAGCAATCAGCCCCAGCATTTT.